The present T cell receptor beta chain was sequenced within a study of Ad26.COV2.S vaccination and SARS-CoV-2 variants. Germline V lookup: CDR1 LGHNA, CDR2 YSLEER. The CDR3 extends over 17 amino acids. The V and J ends lost 0 bases and 4 bases, in that order; junction bases with no gene match: 11. Regarding treatment: 15 to 20 received Ad26.COV2.S at low or high dose, single or two shots; 5 received placebo; per-sample allocation not given. On day 63 after the first injection, vaccine and placebo recipients gave samples. The vaccine antigen was prefusion-stabilized Wuhan SARS-CoV-2 spike. Study-wide results and limits: Placebo recipients and vaccine recipients were similar in non-spike TCR breadth.

As regards this clone: Its target is unknown.

Generated by immunoSEQ multiplex PCR, the TCRdb table keeps only in-frame clones and is missing some. The sample holds about 350,000 clones, about 89% seen once. The chain uses TRBV4-3 and TRBJ1-2; 7 nucleotides align to TRBD1. The source was peripheral blood, collected in a trial of Ad26.COV2.S vaccine versus placebo. The clonotype comes from a person aged 18-65 years who received the Ad26.COV2.S COVID-19 vaccine or a placebo. The CDR3 sequence: CASSQDSIGQGGYGYTF. CDR3 coding DNA: TGCGCCAGCAGCCAAGATTCAATCGGGCAGGGGGGCTATGGCTACACCTTC.